The 8 T cell receptor beta chains below all came from one sample that was sequenced in a study of blood T cell repertoires in COVID-19. Repertoires were generated with immunoSEQ multiplex PCR, while TCRdb's copy carries only in-frame clones and drops some. The data contain under 150,000 clones, 75% to 90% of them singletons. The material sequenced was peripheral blood. Every receptor here comes from a woman aged 55-69 years with COVID-19, enrolled during active disease.

This clone occurred once. J is TRBJ2-3 and V is TRBV4-1, with TRBD2 matching over 11 bases. The CDR3 runs 15 residues. The V gene's germline CDR1 is MGHRA and CDR2 YSYEKL. V shed 4 bases, J shed 4 bases, and the junction held 4 bases outside the gene matches. The CDR3 here is CASSLLAGGSDTQYF. CDR3 DNA: TGCGCCAGCAGCCTGTTAGCGGGGGGGTCAGATACGCAGTATTTT.

Written as DNA, the CDR3 is TGTGCCTGGAGGATTGCGGATCTTCTGAACACTGAAGCTTTCTTT. It specifies CAWRIADLLNTEAFF. The chain combines TRBV30 with TRBJ1-1; D ambiguous. V gave up 3 bases and J gave up 0 bases, with 14 bases separating them. From germline, CDR1 is GTSNPN and CDR2 SVGIG (reference sequence). There are 15 residues in the CDR3.

The chain combines TRBV7-2 with TRBJ2-5, with D perhaps TRBD1 (6 bases). This CDR3 has 14 residues. V was shortened by 3 bases and J by 2 bases, with 10 bases between the two germline ends. Germline assignment: CDR1 SGHTA and CDR2 FQGNSA. The chain's CDR3 is CASSFQGLQETQYF. As DNA, the CDR3 is TGTGCCAGCAGCTTTCAGGGGCTTCAAGAGACCCAGTACTTC.

This clone was detected only once. This chain links TRBV18 with TRBJ1-1; 10 bases line up with TRBD1. Germline loops: CDR1 KGHSH, CDR2 LQKENI. This CDR3 region has 14 residues. V shed 1 base and J 7 bases; nucleotides not matched to a gene: 3. This CDR3 is CASSPQGQGIEAFF. CDR3 DNA sequence: TGTGCCAGCTCACCACAGGGACAGGGGATTGAAGCTTTCTTT.

The V call is TRBV6-5, the J call TRBJ1-3; 7 bases fit TRBD1. After removal of 0 bases from V and 7 bases from J, the junction contained 9 bases not matched to a gene. The germline CDR1 and CDR2 sequences are MNHEY and SVGAGI. The CDR3 totals 16 residues. The chain's CDR3 is CASSYSGTGVRNTIYF. CDR3 in DNA: TGTGCCAGCAGTTACTCCGGAACAGGGGTGAGGAACACCATATATTTT.

CDR3 in amino acids: CASSPLTPSGGESYEQYF. As DNA, the CDR3 is TGTGCCAGCTCACCACTAACTCCTAGCGGGGGGGAATCCTACGAGCAGTACTTC. This chain connects TRBV18 to TRBJ2-7; TRBD2 matches at 12 bases. This CDR3 has 18 amino acids. The germline V gene has CDR1 KGHSH and CDR2 LQKENI. V shed 1 base and J 1 base; nucleotides not matched to a gene: 8.

The CDR3 here is CASSIPRRQGGANEKLFF. Written as DNA, the CDR3 is TGTGCCAGCAGCATCCCACGGCGACAGGGTGGTGCTAATGAAAAACTGTTTTTT. This rearrangement joins TRBV5-6 to TRBJ1-4, with 7 bases that match TRBD1. Germline assignment: CDR1 SGHDT and CDR2 YYEEEE. This CDR3 region has 18 residues. V trimming: 4 bases; J trimming: 3 bases; junction bases outside the gene matches: 15.

The V and J genes are TRBV30 and TRBJ1-2; 7 nucleotides align to TRBD1. CDR1 and CDR2 (germline): GTSNPN, SVGIG (reference sequence). V shed 8 bases and J 0 bases; nucleotides not matched to a gene: 15. The CDR3 consists of 16 residues. The CDR3: CARTGLHDLSNYGYTF. CDR3 coding DNA: TGTGCCCGGACAGGCCTCCATGATCTCTCTAACTATGGCTACACCTTC.